One T cell receptor (beta chain) is described in this entry. This CDR3 contains 15 residues. From germline, CDR1 is SGHTS and CDR2 YDEGEE. V was pared by 4 bases and J by 5 bases, with 8 bases of the junction left unmatched. As to time point: recipient sample about 28 days before transplant, after cytoreduction. This sample was included in a study of T cell clonotyping in hematopoietic cell transplantation. Assay used: immunoSEQ multiplex PCR; TCRdb lists only in-frame clones, some missing. The table includes 75,000 to 95,000 clones, 96% detected once. This TCR derives from a woman in her forties or fifties with acute myeloid leukemia. Some clones in this sample may be carry-over from other donors' samples. This rearrangement joins TRBV5-8 to TRBJ1-4; 7 bases map to TRBD1. The sequences come from peripheral blood mononuclear cells, collected before stem cell transplant. This CDR3 is CASSPWDRLNEKLFF. For the CDR3, the DNA is TGTGCCAGCAGCCCCTGGGACAGATTAAATGAAAAACTGTTTTTT.